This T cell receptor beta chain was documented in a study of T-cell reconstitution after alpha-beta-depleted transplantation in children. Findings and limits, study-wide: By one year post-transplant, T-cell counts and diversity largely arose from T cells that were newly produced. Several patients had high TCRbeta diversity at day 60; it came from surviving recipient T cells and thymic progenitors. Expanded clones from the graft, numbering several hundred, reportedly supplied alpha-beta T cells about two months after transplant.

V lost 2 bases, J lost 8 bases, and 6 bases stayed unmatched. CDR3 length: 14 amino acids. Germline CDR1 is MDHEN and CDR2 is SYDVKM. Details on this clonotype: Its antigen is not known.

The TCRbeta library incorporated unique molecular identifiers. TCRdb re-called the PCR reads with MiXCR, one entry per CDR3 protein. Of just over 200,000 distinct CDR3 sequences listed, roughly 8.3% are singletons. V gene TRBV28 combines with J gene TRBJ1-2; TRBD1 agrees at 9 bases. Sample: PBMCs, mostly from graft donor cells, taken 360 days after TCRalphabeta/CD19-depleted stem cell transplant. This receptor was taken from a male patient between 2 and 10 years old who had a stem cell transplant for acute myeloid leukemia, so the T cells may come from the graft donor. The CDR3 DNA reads TGTGCCAGCAGTTTACCCGGGACAGGGAAGGGCTACACCTTC. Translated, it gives CASSLPGTGKGYTF.